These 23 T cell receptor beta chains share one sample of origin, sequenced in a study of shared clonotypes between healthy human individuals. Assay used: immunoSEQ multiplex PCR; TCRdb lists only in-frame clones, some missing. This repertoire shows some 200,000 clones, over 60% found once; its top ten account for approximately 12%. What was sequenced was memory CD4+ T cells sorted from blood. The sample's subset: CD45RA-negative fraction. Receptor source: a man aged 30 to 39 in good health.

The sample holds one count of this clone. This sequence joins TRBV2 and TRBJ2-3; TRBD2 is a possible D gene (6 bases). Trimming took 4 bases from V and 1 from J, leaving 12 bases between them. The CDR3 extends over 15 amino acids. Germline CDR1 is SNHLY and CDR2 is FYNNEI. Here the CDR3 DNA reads TGTGCCAGCAGTGTTGGGACTTCGCGCACAGATACGCAGTATTTT. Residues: CASSVGTSRTDTQYF.

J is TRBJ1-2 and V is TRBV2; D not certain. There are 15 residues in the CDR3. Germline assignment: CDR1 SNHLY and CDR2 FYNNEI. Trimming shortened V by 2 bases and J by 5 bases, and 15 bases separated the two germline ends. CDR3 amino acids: CASSEIVGLGYGYTF. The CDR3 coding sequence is TGTGCCAGCAGTGAAATTGTCGGCTTAGGGTATGGCTACACCTTC.

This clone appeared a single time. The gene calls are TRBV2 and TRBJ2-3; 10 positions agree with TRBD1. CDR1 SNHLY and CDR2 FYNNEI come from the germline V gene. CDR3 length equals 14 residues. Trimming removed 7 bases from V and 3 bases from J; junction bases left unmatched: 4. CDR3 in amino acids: CASKPGQGTDTQYF. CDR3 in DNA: TGTGCCAGCAAGCCGGGACAGGGGACAGATACGCAGTATTTT.

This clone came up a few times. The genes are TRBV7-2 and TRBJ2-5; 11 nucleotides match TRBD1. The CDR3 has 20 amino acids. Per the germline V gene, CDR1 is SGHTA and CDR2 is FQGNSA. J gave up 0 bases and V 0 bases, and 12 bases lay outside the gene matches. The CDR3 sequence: CASSLARTGGTYYHQETQYF. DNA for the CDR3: TGTGCCAGCAGCTTAGCCCGGACAGGGGGCACTTACTACCACCAAGAGACCCAGTACTTC.

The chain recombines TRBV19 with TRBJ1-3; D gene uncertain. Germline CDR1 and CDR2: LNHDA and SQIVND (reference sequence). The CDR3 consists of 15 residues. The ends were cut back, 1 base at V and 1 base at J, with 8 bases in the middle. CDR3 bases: TGTGCCAGTAGTATAGCAGGAACGTCTGGAAACACCATATATTTT. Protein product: CASSIAGTSGNTIYF.

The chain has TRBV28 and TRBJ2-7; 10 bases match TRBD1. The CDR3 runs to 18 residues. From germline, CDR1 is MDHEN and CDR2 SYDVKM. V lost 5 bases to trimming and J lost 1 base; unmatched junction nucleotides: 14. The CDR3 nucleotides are TGTGCCAGCAGTACGGTTCTTGAGAAGGGACAGGGGTCCTACGAGCAGTACTTC. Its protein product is CASSTVLEKGQGSYEQYF. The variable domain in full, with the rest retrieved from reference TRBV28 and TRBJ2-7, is DVKVTQSSRYLVKRTGEKVFLECVQDMDHENMFWYRQDPGLGLRLIYFSYDVKMKEKGDIPEGYSVSREKKERFSLILESASTNQTSMYLCASSTVLEKGQGSYEQYFGPGTRLTVT.

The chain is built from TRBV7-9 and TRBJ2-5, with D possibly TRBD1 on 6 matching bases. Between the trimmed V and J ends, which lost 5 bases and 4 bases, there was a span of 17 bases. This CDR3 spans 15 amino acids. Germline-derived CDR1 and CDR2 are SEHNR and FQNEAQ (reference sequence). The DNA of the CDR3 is TGTGCCAGCAGCCCCCCCTACAGGGTGTCAGAGACCCAGTACTTC. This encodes CASSPPYRVSETQYF. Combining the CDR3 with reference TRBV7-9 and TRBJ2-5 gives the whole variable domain DTGVSQNPRHKITKRGQNVTFRCDPISEHNRLYWYRQTLGQGPEFLTYFQNEAQLEKSRLLSDRFSAERPKGSFSTLEIQRTEQGDSAMYLCASSPPYRVSETQYFGPGTRLLVL.

The CDR3 nucleotides read TGTGCCAGCAGCTTGGCTGACAGGGGGCGCAGGACCGGGGAGCTGTTTTTT. It translates to CASSLADRGRRTGELFF. The chain links TRBV5-4 to TRBJ2-2, with 10 positions matching TRBD1. CDR1 and CDR2 (germline): SGHNT, YYREEE (reference sequence). The CDR3 has 17 amino acids. With 0 bases clipped from V and 5 bases from J, the junction kept 7 bases outside the gene matches.

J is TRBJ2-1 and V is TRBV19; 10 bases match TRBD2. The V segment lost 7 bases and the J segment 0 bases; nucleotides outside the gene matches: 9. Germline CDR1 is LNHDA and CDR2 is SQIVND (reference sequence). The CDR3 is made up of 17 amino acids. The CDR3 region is CASTSRTSGRSYNEQFF. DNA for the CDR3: TGTGCCAGTACCTCCAGGACTAGCGGTCGCTCCTACAATGAGCAGTTCTTC.

The CDR3 protein is CAWRDREDTEAFF. The CDR3 nucleotides read TGTGCCTGGAGGGACAGGGAAGACACTGAAGCTTTCTTT. The chain carries TRBV30 and TRBJ1-1, with 8 bases that match TRBD1. The germline gives CDR1 GTSNPN, CDR2 SVGIG (reference sequence). V dropped 3 bases and J dropped 3; count of bases not matched to a gene: 3. The CDR3 has 13 amino acids. The full variable domain, its missing parts supplied by reference TRBV30 and TRBJ1-1, is SQTIHQWPATLVQPVGSPLSLECTVEGTSNPNLYWYRQAAGRGLQLLFYSVGIGQISSEVPQNLSASRPQDRQFILSSKKLLLSDSGFYLCAWRDREDTEAFFGQGTRLTVV.

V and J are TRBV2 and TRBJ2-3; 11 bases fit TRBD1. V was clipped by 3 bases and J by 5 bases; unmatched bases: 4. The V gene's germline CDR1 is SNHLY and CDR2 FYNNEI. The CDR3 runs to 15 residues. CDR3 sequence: CASSERDRGKDTQYF. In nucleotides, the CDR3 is TGTGCCAGCAGTGAGAGGGACAGGGGGAAAGATACGCAGTATTTT.

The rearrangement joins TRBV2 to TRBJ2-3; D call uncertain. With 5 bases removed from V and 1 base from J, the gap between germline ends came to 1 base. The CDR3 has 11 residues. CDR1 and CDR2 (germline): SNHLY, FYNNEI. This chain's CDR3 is CASSRTDTQYF. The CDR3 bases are TGTGCCAGCAGTCGCACAGATACGCAGTATTTT.

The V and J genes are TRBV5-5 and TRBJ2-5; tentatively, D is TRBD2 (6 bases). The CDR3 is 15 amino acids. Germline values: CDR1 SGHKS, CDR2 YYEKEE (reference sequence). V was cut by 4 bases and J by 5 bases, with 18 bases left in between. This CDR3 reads CASSPTGSGWETQYF. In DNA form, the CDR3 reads TGTGCCAGCAGCCCAACGGGGAGCGGGTGGGAGACCCAGTACTTC.

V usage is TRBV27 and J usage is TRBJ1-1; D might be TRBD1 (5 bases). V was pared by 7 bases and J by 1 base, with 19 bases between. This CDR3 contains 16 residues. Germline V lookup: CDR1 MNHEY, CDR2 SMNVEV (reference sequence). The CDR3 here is CASTPNGALKNTEAFF. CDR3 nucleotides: TGTGCCAGCACACCTAACGGGGCCCTAAAGAACACTGAAGCTTTCTTT.

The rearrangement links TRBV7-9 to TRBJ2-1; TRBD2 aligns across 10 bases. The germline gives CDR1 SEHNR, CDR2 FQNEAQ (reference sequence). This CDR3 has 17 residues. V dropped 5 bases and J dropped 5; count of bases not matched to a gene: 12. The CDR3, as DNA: TGTGCCAGCAGCCTTTGGTCGGGACTAGCGAAAGACAATGAGCAGTTCTTC. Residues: CASSLWSGLAKDNEQFF. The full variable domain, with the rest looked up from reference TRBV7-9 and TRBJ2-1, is DTGVSQNPRHKITKRGQNVTFRCDPISEHNRLYWYRQTLGQGPEFLTYFQNEAQLEKSRLLSDRFSAERPKGSFSTLEIQRTEQGDSAMYLCASSLWSGLAKDNEQFFGPGTRLTVL.

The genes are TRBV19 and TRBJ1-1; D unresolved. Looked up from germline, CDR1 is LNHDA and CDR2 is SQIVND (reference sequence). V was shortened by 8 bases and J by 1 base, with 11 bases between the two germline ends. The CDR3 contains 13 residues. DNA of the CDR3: TGTGCCAGTCCTGTTGTGGAGAACACTGAAGCTTTCTTT. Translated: CASPVVENTEAFF.

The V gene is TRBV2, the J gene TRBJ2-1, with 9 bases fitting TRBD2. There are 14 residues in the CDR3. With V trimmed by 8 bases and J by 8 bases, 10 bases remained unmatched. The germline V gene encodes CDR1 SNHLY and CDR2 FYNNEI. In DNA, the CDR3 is TGTGCCAGCGAGCTAGCGGGATTCGGTGATGAGCAGTTCTTC. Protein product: CASELAGFGDEQFF.

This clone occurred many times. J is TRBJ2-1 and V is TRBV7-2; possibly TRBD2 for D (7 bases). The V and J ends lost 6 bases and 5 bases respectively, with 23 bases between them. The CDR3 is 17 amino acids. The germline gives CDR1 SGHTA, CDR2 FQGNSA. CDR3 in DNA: TGTGCCAGCAGTCTTCCTGGGGGGCGGGAGCGTGACAATGAGCAGTTCTTC. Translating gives CASSLPGGRERDNEQFF.

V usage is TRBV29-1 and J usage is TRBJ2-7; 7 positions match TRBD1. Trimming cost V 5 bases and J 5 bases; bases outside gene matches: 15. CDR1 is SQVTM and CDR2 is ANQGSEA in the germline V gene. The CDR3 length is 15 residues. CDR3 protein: CSVHRRQGCYHEQYF. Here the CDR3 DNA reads TGCAGCGTTCACCGTAGACAGGGATGCTACCACGAGCAGTACTTC.

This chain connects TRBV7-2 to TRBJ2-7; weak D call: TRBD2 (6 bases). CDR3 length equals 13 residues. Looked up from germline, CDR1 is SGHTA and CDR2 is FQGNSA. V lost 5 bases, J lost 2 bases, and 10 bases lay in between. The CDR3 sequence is CASSATRAYEQYF. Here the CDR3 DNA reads TGTGCCAGCAGCGCGACTAGGGCCTACGAGCAGTACTTC.

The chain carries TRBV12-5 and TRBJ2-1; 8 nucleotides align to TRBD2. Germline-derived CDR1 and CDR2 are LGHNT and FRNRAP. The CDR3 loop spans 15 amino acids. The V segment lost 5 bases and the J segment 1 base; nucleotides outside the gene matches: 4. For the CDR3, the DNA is TGTGCTAGTGGTCCCGGACTAGCTTCCTACAATGAGCAGTTCTTC. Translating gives CASGPGLASYNEQFF.

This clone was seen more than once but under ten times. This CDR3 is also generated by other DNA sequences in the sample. CDR3 protein: CASSRDQGNTEAFF. For the CDR3, the DNA is TGCGCCAGCAGCCGAGACCAGGGGAACACTGAAGCTTTCTTT. The rearrangement links TRBV4-3 to TRBJ1-1; the D gene is possibly TRBD1 (5 bases). With 4 bases removed from V and 1 base from J, the gap between germline ends came to 10 bases. CDR3 length: 14 residues. Germline values: CDR1 LGHNA, CDR2 YSLEER.

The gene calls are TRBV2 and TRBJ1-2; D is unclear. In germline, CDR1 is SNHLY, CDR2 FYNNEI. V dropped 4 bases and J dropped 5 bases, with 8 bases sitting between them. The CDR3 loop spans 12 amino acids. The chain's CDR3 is CASSVTDYGYTF. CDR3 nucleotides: TGTGCCAGCAGTGTGACCGATTATGGCTACACCTTC.